What follows describes a single T cell receptor (beta chain). Germline V gene lookup returns CDR1 GTSNPN and CDR2 SVGIG (reference sequence). With 2 bases removed from V and 1 base from J, the gap between germline ends came to 12 bases. The CDR3 runs to 14 residues. Isolated RNA was reverse transcribed into cDNA used as the sequencing template. Data came from immunoSEQ multiplex PCR; TCRdb stores just in-frame clones and leaves some out. The sample has some 88,000 clones, about 40% seen once. These data belong to a study of CD8+ T cells in alopecia areata. Sample treatment: oral pan-JAK inhibitor, 5-10 mg twice daily. Researchers took lesional scalp punch biopsies and peripheral blood from people who were alopecia areata patients.

The chain has TRBV30 and TRBJ2-7; no clear D. The TCR comes from a human donor with alopecia areata. The sample consisted of CD8+ T cells sorted from blood, taken at week 24, from a patient treated with tofacitinib. The CDR3 loop is CAWSPQELSYEQYF. The CDR3 DNA sequence: TGTGCCTGGAGTCCGCAGGAGCTGTCCTACGAGCAGTACTTC.